This T cell receptor (beta chain) derives from a study of T cells in Graves' hyperthyroidism and ophthalmopathy. Study-wide findings and caveats: A 13 V-J model separated ophthalmopathy from stable hyperthyroidism.

This clonotype has a count of ten or more. The antigen is not known. The CDR3 is made up of 15 amino acids. Trimming cost V 2 bases and J 1 base, with 11 bases left between them. CDR1 SGHVS and CDR2 FQNEAQ come from the germline V gene. RNA transcripts were the template for amplifying TCR beta CDR3 regions. TCR CDR3 regions were first amplified by RT-PCR with HTBI primers. TCRdb independently ran MiXCR on the multiplex PCR reads; one entry per CDR3 protein. The table shows over 350,000 distinct CDR3 sequences, with around 20% occurring only once. Sequencing used blood. V is TRBV7-8 and J is TRBJ1-1; D is ambiguous. This receptor was taken from a man aged 18 to 29 with Graves' ophthalmopathy. CDR3 loop: CASSLYSDGNTEAFF. CDR3 nucleotides: TGTGCCAGCAGCTTATATTCGGACGGGAACACTGAAGCTTTCTTT.